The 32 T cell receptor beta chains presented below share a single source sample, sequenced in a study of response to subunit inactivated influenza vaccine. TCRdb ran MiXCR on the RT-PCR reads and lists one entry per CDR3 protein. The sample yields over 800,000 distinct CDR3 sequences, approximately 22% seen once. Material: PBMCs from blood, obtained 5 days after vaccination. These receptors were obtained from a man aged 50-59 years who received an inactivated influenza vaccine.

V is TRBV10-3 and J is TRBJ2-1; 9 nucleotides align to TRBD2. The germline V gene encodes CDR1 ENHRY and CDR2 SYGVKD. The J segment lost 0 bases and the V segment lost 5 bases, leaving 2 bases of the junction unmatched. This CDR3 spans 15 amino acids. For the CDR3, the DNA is TGTGCCATCAGTAGTAGCGGGAGCTCCTACAATGAGCAGTTCTTC. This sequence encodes CAISSSGSSYNEQFF.

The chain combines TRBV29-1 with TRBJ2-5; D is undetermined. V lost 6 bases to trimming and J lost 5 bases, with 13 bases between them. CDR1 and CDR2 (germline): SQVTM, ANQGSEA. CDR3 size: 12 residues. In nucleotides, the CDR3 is TGCAGCGTGGTTAATGACCTTGAGACCCAGTACTTC. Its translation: CSVVNDLETQYF.

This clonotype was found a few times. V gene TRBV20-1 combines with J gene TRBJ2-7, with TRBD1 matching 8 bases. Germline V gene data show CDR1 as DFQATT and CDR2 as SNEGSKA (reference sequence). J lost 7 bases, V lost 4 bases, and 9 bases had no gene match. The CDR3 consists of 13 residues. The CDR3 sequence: CSAKGTGAGEQYF. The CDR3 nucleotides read TGCAGTGCTAAAGGGACAGGCGCGGGAGAGCAGTACTTC.

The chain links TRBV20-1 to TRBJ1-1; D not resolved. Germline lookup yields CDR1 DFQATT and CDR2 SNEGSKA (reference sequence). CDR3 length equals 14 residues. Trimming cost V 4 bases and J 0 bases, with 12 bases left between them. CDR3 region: CSATSPNLNTEAFF. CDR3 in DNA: TGCAGTGCTACCTCTCCCAATTTGAACACTGAAGCTTTCTTT.

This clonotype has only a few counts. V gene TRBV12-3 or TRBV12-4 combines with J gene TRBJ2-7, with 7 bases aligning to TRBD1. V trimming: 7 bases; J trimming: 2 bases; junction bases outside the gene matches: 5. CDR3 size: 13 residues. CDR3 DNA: TGTGCCAGCATGCCCCAGGGGGCCTACGAGCAGTACTTC. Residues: CASMPQGAYEQYF.

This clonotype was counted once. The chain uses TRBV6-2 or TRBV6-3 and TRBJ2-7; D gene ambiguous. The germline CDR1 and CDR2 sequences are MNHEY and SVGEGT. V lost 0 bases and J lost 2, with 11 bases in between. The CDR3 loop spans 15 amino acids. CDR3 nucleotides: TGTGCCAGCAGTTACTCGAGTAGTATGGCCTACGAGCAGTACTTC. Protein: CASSYSSSMAYEQYF.

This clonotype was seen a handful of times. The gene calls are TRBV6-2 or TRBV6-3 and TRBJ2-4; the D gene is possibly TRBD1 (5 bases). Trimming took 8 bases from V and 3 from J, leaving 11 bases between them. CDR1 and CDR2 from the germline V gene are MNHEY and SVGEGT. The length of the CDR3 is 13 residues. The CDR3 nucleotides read TGTGCCAGCTCTCCAGGGATCAAAAACATTCAGTACTTC. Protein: CASSPGIKNIQYF.

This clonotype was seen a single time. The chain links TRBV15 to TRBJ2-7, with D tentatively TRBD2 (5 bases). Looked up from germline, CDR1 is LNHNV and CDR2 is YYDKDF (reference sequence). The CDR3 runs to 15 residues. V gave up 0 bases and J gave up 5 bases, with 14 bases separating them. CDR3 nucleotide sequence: TGTGCCACCAGCAGAGAAAGGACGGGGAGAAACGAGCAGTACTTC. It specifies CATSRERTGRNEQYF.

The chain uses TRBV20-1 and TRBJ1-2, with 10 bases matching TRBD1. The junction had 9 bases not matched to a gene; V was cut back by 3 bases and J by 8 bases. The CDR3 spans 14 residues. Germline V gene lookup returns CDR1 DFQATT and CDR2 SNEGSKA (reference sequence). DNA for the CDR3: TGCAGTGCTAGTCAGACAGGGGGCGGATGGGGCTACACCTTC. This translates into CSASQTGGGWGYTF.

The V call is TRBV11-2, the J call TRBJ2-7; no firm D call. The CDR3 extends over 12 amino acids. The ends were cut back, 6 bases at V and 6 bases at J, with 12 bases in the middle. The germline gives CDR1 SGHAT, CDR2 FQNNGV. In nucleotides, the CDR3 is TGTGCCAGCAGTAGGACCATGGGCGAGCAGTACTTC. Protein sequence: CASSRTMGEQYF. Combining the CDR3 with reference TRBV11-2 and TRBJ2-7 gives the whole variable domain EAGVAQSPRYKIIEKRQSVAFWCNPISGHATLYWYQQILGQGPKLLIQFQNNGVVDDSQLPKDRFSAERLKGVDSTLKIQPAKLEDSAVYLCASSRTMGEQYFGPGTRLTVT.

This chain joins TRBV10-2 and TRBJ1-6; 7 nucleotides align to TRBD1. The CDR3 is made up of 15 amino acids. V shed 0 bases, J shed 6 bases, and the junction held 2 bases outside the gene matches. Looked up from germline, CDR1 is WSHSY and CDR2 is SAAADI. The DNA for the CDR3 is TGCGCCAGCAGTGAGTCGGGGACAGCTAATTCACCCCTCCACTTT. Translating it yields CASSESGTANSPLHF.

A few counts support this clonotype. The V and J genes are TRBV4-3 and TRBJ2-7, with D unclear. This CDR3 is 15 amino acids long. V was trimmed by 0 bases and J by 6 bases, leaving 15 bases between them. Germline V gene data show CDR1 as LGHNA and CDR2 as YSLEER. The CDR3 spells CASSQDRSSQSEQYF. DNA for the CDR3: TGCGCCAGCAGCCAAGATCGGTCCTCTCAAAGCGAGCAGTACTTC.

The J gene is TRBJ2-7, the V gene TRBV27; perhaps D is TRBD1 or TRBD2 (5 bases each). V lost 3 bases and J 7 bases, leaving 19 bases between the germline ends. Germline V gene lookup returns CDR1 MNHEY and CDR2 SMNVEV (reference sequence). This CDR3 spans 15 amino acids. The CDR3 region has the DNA TGTGCCAGCAGTTTGTCGTCGGCAGGGCGAGGGGAGCAGTACTTC. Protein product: CASSLSSAGRGEQYF.

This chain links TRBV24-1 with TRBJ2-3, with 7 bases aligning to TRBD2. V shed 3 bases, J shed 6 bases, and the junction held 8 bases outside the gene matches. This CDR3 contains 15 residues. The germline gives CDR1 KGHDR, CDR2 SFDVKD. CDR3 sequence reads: CATSDQGAGTDTQYF. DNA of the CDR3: TGTGCCACCAGTGATCAAGGAGCGGGAACGGATACGCAGTATTTT.

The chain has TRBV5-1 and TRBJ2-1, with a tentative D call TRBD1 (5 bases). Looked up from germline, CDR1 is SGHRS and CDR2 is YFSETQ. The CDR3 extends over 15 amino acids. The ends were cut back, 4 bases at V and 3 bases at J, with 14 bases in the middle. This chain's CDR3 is CASSPSGALYNEQFF. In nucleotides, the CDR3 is TGCGCCAGCAGCCCCTCTGGGGCCCTCTACAATGAGCAGTTCTTC.

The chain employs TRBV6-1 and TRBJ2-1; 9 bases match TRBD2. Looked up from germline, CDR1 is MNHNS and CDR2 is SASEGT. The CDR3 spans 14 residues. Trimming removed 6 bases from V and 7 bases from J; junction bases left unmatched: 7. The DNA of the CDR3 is TGTGCCAGCAGATCCGGACTAGCGAGGAATGAGCAGTTCTTC. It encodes CASRSGLARNEQFF.

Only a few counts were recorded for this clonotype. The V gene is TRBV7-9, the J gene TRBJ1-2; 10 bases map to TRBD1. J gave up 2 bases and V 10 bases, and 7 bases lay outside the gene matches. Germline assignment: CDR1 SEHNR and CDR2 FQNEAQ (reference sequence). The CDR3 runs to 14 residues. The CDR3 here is CATFPGQGNYGYTF. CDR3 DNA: TGTGCCACCTTCCCGGGACAGGGGAACTATGGCTACACCTTC.

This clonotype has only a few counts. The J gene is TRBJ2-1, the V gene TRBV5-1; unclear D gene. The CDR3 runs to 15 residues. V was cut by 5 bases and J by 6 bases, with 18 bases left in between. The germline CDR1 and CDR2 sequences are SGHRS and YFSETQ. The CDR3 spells CASSPPLDGANEQFF. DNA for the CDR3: TGCGCCAGCAGTCCCCCTTTAGATGGTGCCAATGAGCAGTTCTTC. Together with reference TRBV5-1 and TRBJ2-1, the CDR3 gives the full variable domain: KAGVTQTPRYLIKTRGQQVTLSCSPISGHRSVSWYQQTPGQGLQFLFEYFSETQRNKGNFPGRFSGRQFSNSRSEMNVSTLELGDSALYLCASSPPLDGANEQFFGPGTRLTVL.

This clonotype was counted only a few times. CDR3 sequence reads: CASSHFRGSMDEQFF. CDR3 nucleotide sequence: TGCGCCAGCAGCCACTTTCGCGGGAGCATGGATGAGCAGTTCTTC. The V and J genes are TRBV5-1 and TRBJ2-1; TRBD2 matches 7 bases. V lost 4 bases, J lost 8 bases, and 12 bases stayed unmatched. This CDR3 comprises 15 residues. Germline V lookup: CDR1 SGHRS, CDR2 YFSETQ.

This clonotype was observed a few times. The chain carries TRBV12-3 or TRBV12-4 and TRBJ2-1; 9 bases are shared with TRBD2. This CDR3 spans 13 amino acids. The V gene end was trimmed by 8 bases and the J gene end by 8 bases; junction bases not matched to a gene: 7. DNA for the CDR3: TGTGCCAGCCGCTGGCGGGGGGGCGATGAGCAGTTCTTC. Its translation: CASRWRGGDEQFF.

Written as DNA, the CDR3 is TGCGCCAGCAGCCCACCCGGGGGAGGGGACAGGTCTTCCTCTGGGGCCAACGTCCTGACTTTC. This gives the protein CASSPPGGGDRSSSGANVLTF. The J gene is TRBJ2-6, the V gene TRBV4-1, with D perhaps matching TRBD1 (8 bases). The CDR3 totals 21 residues. The germline V gene encodes CDR1 MGHRA and CDR2 YSYEKL. V shed 4 bases and J shed 0 bases, with 25 bases lying between them.

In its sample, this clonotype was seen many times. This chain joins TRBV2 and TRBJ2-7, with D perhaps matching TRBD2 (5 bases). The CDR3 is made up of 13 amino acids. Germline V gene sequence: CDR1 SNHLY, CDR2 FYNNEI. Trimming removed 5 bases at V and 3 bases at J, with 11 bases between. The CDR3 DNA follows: TGTGCCAGCAGTCAGCGGCAGAACTACGAGCAGTACTTC. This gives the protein CASSQRQNYEQYF. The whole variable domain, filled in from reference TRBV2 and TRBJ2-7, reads EPEVTQTPSHQVTQMGQEVILRCVPISNHLYFYWYRQILGQKVEFLVSFYNNEISEKSEIFDDQFSVERPDGSNFTLKIRSTKLEDSAMYFCASSQRQNYEQYFGPGTRLTVT.

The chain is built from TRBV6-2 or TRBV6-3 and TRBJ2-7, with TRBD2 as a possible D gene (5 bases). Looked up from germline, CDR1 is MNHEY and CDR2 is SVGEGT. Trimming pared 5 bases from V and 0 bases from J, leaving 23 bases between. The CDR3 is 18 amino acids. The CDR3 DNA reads TGTGCCAGCAGTCCACACTCGATTTGGCGGAGGAACTCCTACGAGCAGTACTTC. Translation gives CASSPHSIWRRNSYEQYF.

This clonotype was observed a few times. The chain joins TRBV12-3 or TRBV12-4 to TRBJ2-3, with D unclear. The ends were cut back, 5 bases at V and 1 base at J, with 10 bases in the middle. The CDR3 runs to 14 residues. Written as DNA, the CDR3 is TGTGCCAGCAGTCCCAGCTCGCGCACAGATACGCAGTATTTT. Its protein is CASSPSSRTDTQYF.

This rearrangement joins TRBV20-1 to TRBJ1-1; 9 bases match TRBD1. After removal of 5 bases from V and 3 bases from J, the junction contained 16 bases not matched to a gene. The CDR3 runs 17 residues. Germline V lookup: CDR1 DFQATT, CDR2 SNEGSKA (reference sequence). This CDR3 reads CSAGSRDRAPLDTEAFF. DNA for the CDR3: TGCAGTGCTGGTAGCCGGGACAGGGCTCCTTTGGACACTGAAGCTTTCTTT.

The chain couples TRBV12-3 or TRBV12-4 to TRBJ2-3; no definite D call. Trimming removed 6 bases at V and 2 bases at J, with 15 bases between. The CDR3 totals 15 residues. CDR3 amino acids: CASRKQRLLTDTQYF. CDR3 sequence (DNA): TGTGCCAGCAGGAAGCAGAGGCTCCTCACAGATACGCAGTATTTT.

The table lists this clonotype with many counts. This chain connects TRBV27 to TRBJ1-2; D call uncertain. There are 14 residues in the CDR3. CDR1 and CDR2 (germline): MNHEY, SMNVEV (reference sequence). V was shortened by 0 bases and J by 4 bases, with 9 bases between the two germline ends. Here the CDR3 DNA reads TGTGCCAGCAGTTTATCGGGCGGAGCCTATGGCTACACCTTC. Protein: CASSLSGGAYGYTF.

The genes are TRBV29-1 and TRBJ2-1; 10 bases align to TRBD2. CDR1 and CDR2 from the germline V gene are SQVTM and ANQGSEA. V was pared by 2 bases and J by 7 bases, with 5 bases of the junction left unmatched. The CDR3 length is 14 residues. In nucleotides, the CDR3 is TGCAGCGTTGAAAGCGGGGGGGCCAAGAATGAGCAGTTCTTC. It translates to CSVESGGAKNEQFF.

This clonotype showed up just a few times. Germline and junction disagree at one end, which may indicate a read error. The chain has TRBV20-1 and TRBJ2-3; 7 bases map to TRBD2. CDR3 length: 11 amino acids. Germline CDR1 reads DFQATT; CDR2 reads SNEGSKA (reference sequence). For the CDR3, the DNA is TGCAGTGCTGAACATTTCGGCGGGGGACTATTT. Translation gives CSAEHFGGGLF.

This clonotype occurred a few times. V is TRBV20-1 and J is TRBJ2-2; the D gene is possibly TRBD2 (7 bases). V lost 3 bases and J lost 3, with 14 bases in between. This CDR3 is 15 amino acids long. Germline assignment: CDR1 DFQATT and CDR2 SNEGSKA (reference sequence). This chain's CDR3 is CSARAGARDTGELFF. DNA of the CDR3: TGCAGTGCTAGGGCGGGGGCGCGGGACACCGGGGAGCTGTTTTTT.

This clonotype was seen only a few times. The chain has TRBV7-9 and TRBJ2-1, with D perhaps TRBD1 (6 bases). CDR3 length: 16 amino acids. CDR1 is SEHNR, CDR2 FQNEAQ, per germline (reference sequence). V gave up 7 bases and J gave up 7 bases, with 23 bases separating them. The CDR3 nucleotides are TGTGCCAGCACCTCGCCGGAGGCAGGGGTCTGGAATGAGCAGTTCTTC. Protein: CASTSPEAGVWNEQFF.

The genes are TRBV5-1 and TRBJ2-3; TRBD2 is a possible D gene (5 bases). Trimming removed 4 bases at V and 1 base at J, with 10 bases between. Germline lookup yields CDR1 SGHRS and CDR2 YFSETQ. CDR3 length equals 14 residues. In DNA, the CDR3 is TGCGCCAGCAGCCAAGACTACGGCACAGATACGCAGTATTTT. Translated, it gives CASSQDYGTDTQYF.